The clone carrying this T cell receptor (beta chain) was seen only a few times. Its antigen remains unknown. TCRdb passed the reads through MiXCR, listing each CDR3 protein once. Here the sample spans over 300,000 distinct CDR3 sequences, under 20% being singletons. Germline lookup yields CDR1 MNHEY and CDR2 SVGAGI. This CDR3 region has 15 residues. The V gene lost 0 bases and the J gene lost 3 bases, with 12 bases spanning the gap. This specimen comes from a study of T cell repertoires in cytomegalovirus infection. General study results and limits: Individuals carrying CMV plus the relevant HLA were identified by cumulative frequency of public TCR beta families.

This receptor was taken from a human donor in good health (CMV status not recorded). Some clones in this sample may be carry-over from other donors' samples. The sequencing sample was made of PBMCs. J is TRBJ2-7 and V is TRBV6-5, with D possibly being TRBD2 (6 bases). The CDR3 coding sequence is TGTGCCAGCAGTTACTCACGCGGGGTAATCTACGAGCAGTACTTC. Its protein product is CASSYSRGVIYEQYF.